This T cell receptor beta chain was obtained from a study of post-analysis software for immune sequencing data. Study-level points and caveats: Five or six TRBV segments appeared more often in patients than in controls, and TRBV5-6, TRBV5-1 and TRBV20-1 were among these. Under the F measure, samples that were prepared in one batch clustered strongly together.

Unique molecular identifiers were present in the TCR beta cDNA libraries. MiXCR, applied by TCRdb to the PCR reads, yields one record per CDR3 protein. The sample has 150,000 to 200,000 distinct CDR3 sequences, around 28% seen once. Germline V gives CDR1 DFQATT, CDR2 SNEGSKA (reference sequence). This CDR3 region has 16 residues. V shed 3 bases, J shed 5 bases, and the junction held 13 bases outside the gene matches. Points on this clonotype: Its specificity is not known. This may be a read error: a much more frequent sequence differs by one nucleotide.

The TCR originated in a girl aged 10 to 17 with multiple sclerosis. This rearrangement joins TRBV20-1 to TRBJ1-2; 9 positions agree with TRBD1. Specimen: blood. The CDR3 coding sequence is TGCAGTGCTAGTCTATCCTGGACAGGGGTTCGATATGGCTACACCTTC. It yields the protein CSASLSWTGVRYGYTF.